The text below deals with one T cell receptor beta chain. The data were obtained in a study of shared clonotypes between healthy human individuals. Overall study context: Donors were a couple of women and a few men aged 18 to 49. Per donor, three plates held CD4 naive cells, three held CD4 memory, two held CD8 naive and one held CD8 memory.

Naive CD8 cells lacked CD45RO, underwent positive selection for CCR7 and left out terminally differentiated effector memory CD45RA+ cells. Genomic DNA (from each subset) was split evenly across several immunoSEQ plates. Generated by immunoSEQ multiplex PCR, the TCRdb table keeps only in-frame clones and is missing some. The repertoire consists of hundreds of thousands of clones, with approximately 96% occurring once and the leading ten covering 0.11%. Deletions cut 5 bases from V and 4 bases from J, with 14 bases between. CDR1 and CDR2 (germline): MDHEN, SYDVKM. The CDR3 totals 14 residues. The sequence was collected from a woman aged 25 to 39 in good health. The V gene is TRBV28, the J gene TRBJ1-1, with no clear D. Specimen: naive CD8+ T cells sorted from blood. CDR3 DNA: TGTGCCAGCAGTGGTAGAGGGCGCGTCACTGAAGCTTTCTTT. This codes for CASSGRGRVTEAFF.